Sequencing of this T cell receptor beta chain was carried out in a study of blood T cells in healthy people across ages. With a J-beta primer mix and a sample-barcoded 5' primer, a second PCR ran 7 to 11 cycles. TCRdb re-derived calls from the 5' RACE reads in MiXCR, one entry per CDR3 protein. The sample holds about 1.6 million distinct CDR3 sequences, roughly 32% seen once. The CDR3 is 16 amino acids. CDR1 and CDR2 (germline): SGDLS, YYNGEE. V lost 4 bases and J lost 0, with 11 bases in between. Each sample yielded at least 6 micrograms of PBMC total RNA. This chain links TRBV9 with TRBJ2-6; D remains unclear. This TCR was sampled from a woman aged 25-40 years in good health. Sequencing was performed on blood. CDR3 DNA: TGTGCCAGCAGCCCCCGATGGATCTCTGGGGCCAACGTCCTGACTTTC. This codes for CASSPRWISGANVLTF.